Each of the 10 T cell receptor beta chains below was sequenced from the same sample in a study of shared clonotypes between healthy human individuals. Profiling relied on immunoSEQ multiplex PCR, and the TCRdb table lists in-frame clones only, not all of them. The data hold nearly 2 million clones, with approximately 94% observed a single time. Terminally differentiated effector memory CD45RA+ cells were left out of the naive CD8 fraction, which was CD45RO-negative and positively selected for CCR7. The sequenced material came from naive CD8+ T cells sorted from blood. The origin of the receptors is a man aged 18 to 30 in good health.

The gene calls are TRBV5-1 and TRBJ2-5, with D tentatively TRBD1 (5 bases). CDR1 is SGHRS, CDR2 YFSETQ, per germline. The ends were cut back, 0 bases at V and 1 base at J, with 7 bases in the middle. There are 14 residues in the CDR3. CDR3 nucleotide sequence: TGCGCCAGCAGCTTGGGGGGCGGCCAAGAGACCCAGTACTTC. Amino acid sequence: CASSLGGGQETQYF.

The chain employs TRBV5-4 and TRBJ1-1; D may be TRBD1 (5 bases). The CDR3 contains 14 residues. CDR1 SGHNT and CDR2 YYREEE come from the germline V gene (reference sequence). Trimming took 2 bases from V and 8 from J, leaving 16 bases between them. In DNA, the CDR3 is TGTGCCAGCAGCTTCGGGGGGGGAGTTCCGGAAGCTTTCTTT. Its protein product is CASSFGGGVPEAFF.

This chain joins TRBV28 and TRBJ1-5; 8 bases align to TRBD1. There are 15 residues in the CDR3. CDR1 is MDHEN and CDR2 is SYDVKM in the germline V gene. Germline trimming cut 2 bases from V and 3 bases from J; bases unmatched to any gene: 3. The chain's CDR3 is CASSLTGGVNQPQHF. CDR3 nucleotides: TGTGCCAGCAGTTTAACAGGGGGGGTCAATCAGCCCCAGCATTTT.

The V gene is TRBV6-1, the J gene TRBJ2-1; either TRBD1 or TRBD2 may fit D (5 bases each). CDR3 size: 14 residues. V dropped 3 bases and J dropped 2 bases, with 8 bases sitting between them. From germline, CDR1 is MNHNS and CDR2 SASEGT. CDR3 coding DNA: TGTGCCAGCAGTGAGTGGGGACCCTACAATGAGCAGTTCTTC. The encoded protein is CASSEWGPYNEQFF.

The V call is TRBV7-8, the J call TRBJ2-7, with TRBD2 matching 9 bases. Germline CDR1 is SGHVS and CDR2 is FQNEAQ. The CDR3 covers 15 residues. With 3 bases clipped from V and 3 bases from J, the junction kept 6 bases outside the gene matches. Written as DNA, the CDR3 is TGTGCCAGCAGCTTGGTTGGTAGCGGGAGCTACGAGCAGTACTTC. Amino acid sequence: CASSLVGSGSYEQYF.

This chain uses TRBV10-2 with TRBJ2-3, with 16 bases matching TRBD2. Per germline, CDR1 WSHSY and CDR2 SAAADI. The V segment lost 8 bases and the J segment 4 bases; nucleotides outside the gene matches: 3. The CDR3 covers 15 residues. The CDR3 coding sequence is TGCGCCAGCGGGGGGACTAGCGGGGGGGCAGATACGCAGTATTTT. Its translation: CASGGTSGGADTQYF.

V is TRBV5-6 and J is TRBJ2-1; TRBD2 aligns across 10 bases. The length of the CDR3 is 17 residues. The germline gives CDR1 SGHDT, CDR2 YYEEEE. J gave up 0 bases and V 1 base, and 4 bases lay outside the gene matches. CDR3 sequence (DNA): TGTGCCAGCAGCTTGACTAGCGGGGTTAGCTCCTACAATGAGCAGTTCTTC. The encoded protein is CASSLTSGVSSYNEQFF.

This rearrangement joins TRBV29-1 to TRBJ2-5; perhaps TRBD2 as D (6 bases). The end of the DNA aligns better with TRBJ2-7, so the J call may be wrong. Germline lookup yields CDR1 SQVTM and CDR2 ANQGSEA. There are 14 residues in the CDR3. The CDR3 nucleotides are TGCAGCGTAACCGGGAGCTTCAGCTCCTACGAGCAGTACTTC. The encoded protein is CSVTGSFSSYEQYF.

The rearrangement links TRBV11-3 to TRBJ2-1; D is perhaps TRBD2 (7 bases). Trimming took off 6 bases at V and 9 bases at J, with 21 bases between the two ends. The CDR3 extends over 15 amino acids. From germline, CDR1 is SGHNT and CDR2 YENEEA. Written as DNA, the CDR3 is TGTGCCAGCAGTCAGGAGGCTGAAGGGGGGGGTGAGCAGTTCTTC. This translates into CASSQEAEGGGEQFF.

The chain combines TRBV5-5 with TRBJ1-1, with 8 bases aligning to TRBD1. CDR1 and CDR2 (germline): SGHKS, YYEKEE (reference sequence). The CDR3 totals 15 residues. J was trimmed by 7 bases and V by 3 bases; bases with no gene match: 11. The CDR3 is CASSWQDRAGDEAFF. The CDR3 region has the DNA TGTGCCAGCAGCTGGCAGGACAGGGCCGGCGATGAAGCTTTCTTT.